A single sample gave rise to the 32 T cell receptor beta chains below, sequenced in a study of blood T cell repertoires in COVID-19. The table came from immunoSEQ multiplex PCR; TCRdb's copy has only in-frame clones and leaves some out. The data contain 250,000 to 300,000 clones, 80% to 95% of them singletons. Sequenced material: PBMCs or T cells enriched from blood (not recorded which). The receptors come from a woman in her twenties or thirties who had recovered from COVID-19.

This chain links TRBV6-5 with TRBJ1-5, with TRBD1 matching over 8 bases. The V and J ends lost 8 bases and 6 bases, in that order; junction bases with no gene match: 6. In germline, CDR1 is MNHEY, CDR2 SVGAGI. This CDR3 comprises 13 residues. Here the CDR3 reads CASSGTGVQPQHF. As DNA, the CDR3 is TGTGCCAGCTCGGGGACAGGCGTTCAGCCCCAGCATTTT.

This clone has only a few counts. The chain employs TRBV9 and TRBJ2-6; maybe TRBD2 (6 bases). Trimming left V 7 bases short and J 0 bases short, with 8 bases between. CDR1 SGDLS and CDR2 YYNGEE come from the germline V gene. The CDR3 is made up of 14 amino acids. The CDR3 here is CASGEASGANVLTF. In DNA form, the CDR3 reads TGTGCCAGCGGGGAGGCCTCTGGGGCCAACGTCCTGACTTTC.

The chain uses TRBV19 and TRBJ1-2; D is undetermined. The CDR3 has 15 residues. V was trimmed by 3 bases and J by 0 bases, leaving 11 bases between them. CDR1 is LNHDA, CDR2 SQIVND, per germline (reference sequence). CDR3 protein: CASSIKGVPNYGYTF. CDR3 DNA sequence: TGTGCCAGTAGTATCAAGGGAGTTCCTAACTATGGCTACACCTTC.

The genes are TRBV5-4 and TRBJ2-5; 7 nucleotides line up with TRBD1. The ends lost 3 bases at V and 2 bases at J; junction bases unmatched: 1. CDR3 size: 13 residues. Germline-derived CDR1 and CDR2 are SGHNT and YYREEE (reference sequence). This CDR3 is CASSWDRQETQYF. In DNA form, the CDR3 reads TGTGCCAGCAGCTGGGACAGACAAGAGACCCAGTACTTC.

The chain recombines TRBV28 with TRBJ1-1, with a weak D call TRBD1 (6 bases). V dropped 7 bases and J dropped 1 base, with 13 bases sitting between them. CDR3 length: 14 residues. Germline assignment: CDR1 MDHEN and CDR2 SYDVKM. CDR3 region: CASKVGAPNTEAFF. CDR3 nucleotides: TGTGCCAGCAAGGTGGGGGCGCCGAACACTGAAGCTTTCTTT.

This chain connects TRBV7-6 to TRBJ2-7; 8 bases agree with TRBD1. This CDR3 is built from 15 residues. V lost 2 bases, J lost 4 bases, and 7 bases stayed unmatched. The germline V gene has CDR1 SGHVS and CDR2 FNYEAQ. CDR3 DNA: TGTGCCAGCAGCTTAAGTGGGACAGGCGGTTACGAGCAGTACTTC. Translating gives CASSLSGTGGYEQYF. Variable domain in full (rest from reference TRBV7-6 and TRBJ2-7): GAGVSQSPRYKVTKRGQDVALRCDPISGHVSLYWYRQALGQGPEFLTYFNYEAQQDKSGLPNDRFSAERPEGSISTLTIQRTEQRDSAMYRCASSLSGTGGYEQYFGPGTRLTVT.

The CDR3 DNA follows: TGTGCCAGCAGTTCATCACCCCGGGCTAGCGGAGTCACCGGGGAGCTGTTTTTT. Translation gives CASSSSPRASGVTGELFF. The V gene is TRBV28, the J gene TRBJ2-2; 7 bases fit TRBD2. Germline trimming cut 4 bases from V and 4 bases from J; bases unmatched to any gene: 15. The CDR3 length is 18 residues. Germline-derived CDR1 and CDR2 are MDHEN and SYDVKM.

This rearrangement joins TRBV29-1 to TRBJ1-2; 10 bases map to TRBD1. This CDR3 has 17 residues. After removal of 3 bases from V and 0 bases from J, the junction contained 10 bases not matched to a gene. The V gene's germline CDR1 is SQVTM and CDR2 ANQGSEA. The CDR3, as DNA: TGCAGCGTTGATGGAGGGACAGGGGCTGTAGCTAACTATGGCTACACCTTC. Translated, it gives CSVDGGTGAVANYGYTF. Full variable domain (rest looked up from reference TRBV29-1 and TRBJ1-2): SAVISQKPSRDICQRGTSLTIQCQVDSQVTMMFWYRQQPGQSLTLIATANQGSEATYESGFVIDKFPISRPNLTFSTLTVSNMSPEDSSIYLCSVDGGTGAVANYGYTFGSGTRLTVV.

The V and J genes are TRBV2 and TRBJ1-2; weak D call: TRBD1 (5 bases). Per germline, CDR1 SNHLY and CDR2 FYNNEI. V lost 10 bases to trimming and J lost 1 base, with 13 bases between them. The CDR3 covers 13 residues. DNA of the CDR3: TGTGCCAACCAAGTCGGGGGTAACTATGGCTACACCTTC. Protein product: CANQVGGNYGYTF.

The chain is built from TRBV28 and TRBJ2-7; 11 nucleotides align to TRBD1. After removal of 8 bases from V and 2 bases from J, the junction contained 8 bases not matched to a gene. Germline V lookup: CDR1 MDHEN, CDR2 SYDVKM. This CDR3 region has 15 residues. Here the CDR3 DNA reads TGTGCCAGCGCCGGTAGGGGACAGGGGGCCTACGAGCAGTACTTC. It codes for CASAGRGQGAYEQYF.

CDR3 region: CASSQGLSPAGVSEQFF. The DNA of the CDR3 is TGTGCCAGCAGCCAAGGACTATCCCCGGCGGGAGTGAGTGAGCAGTTCTTC. The chain links TRBV3-1 (or the pseudogene TRBV3-2) to TRBJ2-1, with 7 bases lining up with TRBD2. The germline V gene encodes CDR1 LGHDT and CDR2 YNNKEL (reference sequence). This CDR3 has 17 amino acids. With V trimmed by 1 base and J by 9 bases, 15 bases remained unmatched.

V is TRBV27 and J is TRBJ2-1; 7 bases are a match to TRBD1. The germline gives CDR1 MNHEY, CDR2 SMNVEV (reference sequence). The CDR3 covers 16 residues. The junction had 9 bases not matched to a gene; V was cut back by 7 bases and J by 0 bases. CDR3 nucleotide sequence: TGTGCCAGCACCCGACAGGGTATTAGCTCCTACAATGAGCAGTTCTTC. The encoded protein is CASTRQGISSYNEQFF.

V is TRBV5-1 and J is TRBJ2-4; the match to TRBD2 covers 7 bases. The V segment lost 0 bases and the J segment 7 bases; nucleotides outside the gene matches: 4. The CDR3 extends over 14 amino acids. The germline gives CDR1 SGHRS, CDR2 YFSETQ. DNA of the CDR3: TGCGCCAGCAGCTTGGGGAGCGGGATGAACATTCAGTACTTC. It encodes CASSLGSGMNIQYF.

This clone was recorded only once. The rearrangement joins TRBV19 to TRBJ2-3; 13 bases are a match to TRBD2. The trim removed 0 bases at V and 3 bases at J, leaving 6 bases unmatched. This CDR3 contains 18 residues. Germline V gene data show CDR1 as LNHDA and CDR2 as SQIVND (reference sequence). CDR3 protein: CASSIDSGLAGATDTQYF. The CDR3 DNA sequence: TGTGCCAGTAGTATAGATAGTGGACTAGCGGGAGCTACAGATACGCAGTATTTT.

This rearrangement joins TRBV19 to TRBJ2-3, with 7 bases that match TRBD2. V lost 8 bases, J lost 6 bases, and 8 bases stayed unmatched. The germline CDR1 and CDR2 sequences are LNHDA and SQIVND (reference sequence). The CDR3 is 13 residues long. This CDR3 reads CASDAGAKDTQYF. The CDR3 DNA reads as TGTGCCAGTGATGCGGGAGCAAAGGATACGCAGTATTTT. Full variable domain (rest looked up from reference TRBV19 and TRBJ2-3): DGGITQSPKYLFRKEGQNVTLSCEQNLNHDAMYWYRQDPGQGLRLIYYSQIVNDFQKGDIAEGYSVSREKKESFPLTVTSAQKNPTAFYLCASDAGAKDTQYFGPGTRLTVL.

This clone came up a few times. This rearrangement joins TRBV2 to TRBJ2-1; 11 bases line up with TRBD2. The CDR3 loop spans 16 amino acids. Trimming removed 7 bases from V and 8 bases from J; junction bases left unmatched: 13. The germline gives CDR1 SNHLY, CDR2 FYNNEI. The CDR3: CASTRLLAGVQDEQFF. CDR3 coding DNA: TGTGCCAGCACCCGCCTACTAGCGGGAGTACAAGATGAGCAGTTCTTC.

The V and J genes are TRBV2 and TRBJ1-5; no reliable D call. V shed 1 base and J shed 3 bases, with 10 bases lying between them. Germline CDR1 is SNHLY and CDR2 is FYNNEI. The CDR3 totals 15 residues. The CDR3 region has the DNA TGTGCCAGCAGTGAAGAAGCTTCTCCCAATCAGCCCCAGCATTTT. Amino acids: CASSEEASPNQPQHF.

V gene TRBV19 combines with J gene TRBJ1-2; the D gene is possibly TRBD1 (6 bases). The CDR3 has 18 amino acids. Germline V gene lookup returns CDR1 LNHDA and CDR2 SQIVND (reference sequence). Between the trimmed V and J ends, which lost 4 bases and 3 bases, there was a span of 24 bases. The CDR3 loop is CASSTSPLTGLQYYGYTF. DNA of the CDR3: TGTGCCAGTAGTACCTCGCCTCTAACAGGGCTTCAGTACTATGGCTACACCTTC.

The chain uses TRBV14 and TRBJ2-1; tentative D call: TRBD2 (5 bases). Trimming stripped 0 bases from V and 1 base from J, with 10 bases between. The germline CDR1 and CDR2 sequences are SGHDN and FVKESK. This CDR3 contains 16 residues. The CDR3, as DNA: TGTGCCAGCAGCCAAGATCAGCCGGGGTCCTACAATGAGCAGTTCTTC. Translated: CASSQDQPGSYNEQFF.

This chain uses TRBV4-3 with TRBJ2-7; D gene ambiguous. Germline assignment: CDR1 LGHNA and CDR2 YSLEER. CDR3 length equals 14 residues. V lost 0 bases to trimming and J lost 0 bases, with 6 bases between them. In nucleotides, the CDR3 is TGCGCCAGCAGCCAAGATCCCCACTCCTACGAGCAGTACTTC. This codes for CASSQDPHSYEQYF.

This CDR3 is CAWREDRHEAFF. The CDR3 DNA reads TGTGCCTGGAGGGAGGACAGACACGAAGCTTTCTTT. The chain links TRBV30 to TRBJ1-1; possible D gene TRBD1, 6 bases. Germline V gives CDR1 GTSNPN, CDR2 SVGIG (reference sequence). This CDR3 contains 12 residues. Trimming took 3 bases from V and 8 from J, leaving 13 bases between them. Full variable domain (remainder filled in from reference TRBV30 and TRBJ1-1): SQTIHQWPATLVQPVGSPLSLECTVEGTSNPNLYWYRQAAGRGLQLLFYSVGIGQISSEVPQNLSASRPQDRQFILSSKKLLLSDSGFYLCAWREDRHEAFFGQGTRLTVV.

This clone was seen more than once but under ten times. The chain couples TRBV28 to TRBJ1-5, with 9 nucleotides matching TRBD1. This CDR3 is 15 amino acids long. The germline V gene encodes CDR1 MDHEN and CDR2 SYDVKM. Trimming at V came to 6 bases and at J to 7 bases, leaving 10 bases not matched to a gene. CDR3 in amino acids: CASSLGTGWEQPQHF. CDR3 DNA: TGTGCCAGCAGCCTAGGGACAGGGTGGGAACAGCCCCAGCATTTT.

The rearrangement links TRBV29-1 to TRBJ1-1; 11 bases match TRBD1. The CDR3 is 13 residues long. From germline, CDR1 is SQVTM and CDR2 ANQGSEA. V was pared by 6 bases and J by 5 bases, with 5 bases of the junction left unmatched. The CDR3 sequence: CSVGQGVETEAFF. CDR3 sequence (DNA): TGCAGCGTGGGACAGGGGGTAGAGACTGAAGCTTTCTTT.

The CDR3 DNA reads TGTGCCAGCACTTGGGGGGGAATCTACGAGCAGTACTTC. Its translation is CASTWGGIYEQYF. V usage is TRBV6-5 and J usage is TRBJ2-7, with 7 bases matching TRBD2. There are 13 residues in the CDR3. In germline, CDR1 is MNHEY, CDR2 SVGAGI. The V and J ends lost 7 bases and 3 bases, in that order; junction bases with no gene match: 6.

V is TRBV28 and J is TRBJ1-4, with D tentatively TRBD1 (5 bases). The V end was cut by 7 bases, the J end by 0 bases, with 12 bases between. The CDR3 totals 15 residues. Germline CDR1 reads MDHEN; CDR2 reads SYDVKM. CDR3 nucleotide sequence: TGTGCCAGCATGGCTAGGGGTCCAACTAATGAAAAACTGTTTTTT. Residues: CASMARGPTNEKLFF.

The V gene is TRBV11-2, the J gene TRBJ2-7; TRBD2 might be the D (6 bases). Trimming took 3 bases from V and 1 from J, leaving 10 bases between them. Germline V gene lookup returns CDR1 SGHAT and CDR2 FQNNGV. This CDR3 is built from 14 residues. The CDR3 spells CASSFRDFSYEQYF. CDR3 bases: TGTGCCAGCAGCTTCCGGGACTTTTCCTACGAGCAGTACTTC. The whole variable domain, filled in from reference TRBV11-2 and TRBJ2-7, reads EAGVAQSPRYKIIEKRQSVAFWCNPISGHATLYWYQQILGQGPKLLIQFQNNGVVDDSQLPKDRFSAERLKGVDSTLKIQPAKLEDSAVYLCASSFRDFSYEQYFGPGTRLTVT.

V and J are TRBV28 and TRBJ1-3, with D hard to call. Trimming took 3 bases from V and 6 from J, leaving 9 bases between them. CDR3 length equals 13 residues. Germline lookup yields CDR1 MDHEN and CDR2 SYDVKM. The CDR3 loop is CASSLLAENTIYF. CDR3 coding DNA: TGTGCCAGCAGTTTGCTGGCAGAAAACACCATATATTTT.

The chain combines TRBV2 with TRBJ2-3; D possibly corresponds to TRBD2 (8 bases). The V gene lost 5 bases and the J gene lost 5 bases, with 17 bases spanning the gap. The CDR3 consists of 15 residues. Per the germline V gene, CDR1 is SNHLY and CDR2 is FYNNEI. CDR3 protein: CASSPGQAGGDTQYF. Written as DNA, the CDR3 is TGTGCCAGCAGTCCTGGACAGGCGGGGGGAGATACGCAGTATTTT.

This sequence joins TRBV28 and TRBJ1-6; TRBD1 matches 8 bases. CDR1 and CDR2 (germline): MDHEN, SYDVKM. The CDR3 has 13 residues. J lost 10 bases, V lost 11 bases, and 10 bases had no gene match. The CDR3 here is CAGNRGIGSPLHF. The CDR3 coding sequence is TGTGCCGGCAACAGGGGGATAGGCTCACCCCTCCACTTT. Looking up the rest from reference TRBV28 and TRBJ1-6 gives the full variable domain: DVKVTQSSRYLVKRTGEKVFLECVQDMDHENMFWYRQDPGLGLRLIYFSYDVKMKEKGDIPEGYSVSREKKERFSLILESASTNQTSMYLCAGNRGIGSPLHFGNGTRLTVT.

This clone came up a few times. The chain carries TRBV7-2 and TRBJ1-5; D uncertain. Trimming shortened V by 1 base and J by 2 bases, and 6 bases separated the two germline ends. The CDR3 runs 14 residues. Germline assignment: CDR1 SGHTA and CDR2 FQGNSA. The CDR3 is CASSLDRGNQPQHF. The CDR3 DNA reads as TGTGCCAGCAGCTTAGATCGAGGCAATCAGCCCCAGCATTTT.

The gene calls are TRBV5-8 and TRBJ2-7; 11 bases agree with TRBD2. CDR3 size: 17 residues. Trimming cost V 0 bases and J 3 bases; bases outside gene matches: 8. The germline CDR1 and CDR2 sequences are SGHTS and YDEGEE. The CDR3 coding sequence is TGTGCCAGCAGCTTGGGGGGCACTAGCGGGAGTTTCTACGAGCAGTACTTC. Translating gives CASSLGGTSGSFYEQYF.

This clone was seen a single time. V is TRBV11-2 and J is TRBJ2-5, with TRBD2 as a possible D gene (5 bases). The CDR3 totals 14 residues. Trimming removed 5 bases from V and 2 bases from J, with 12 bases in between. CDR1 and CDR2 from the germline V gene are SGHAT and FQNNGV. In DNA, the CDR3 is TGTGCCAGCAGCCAAGCCAGCGGACAAGAGACCCAGTACTTC. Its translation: CASSQASGQETQYF.